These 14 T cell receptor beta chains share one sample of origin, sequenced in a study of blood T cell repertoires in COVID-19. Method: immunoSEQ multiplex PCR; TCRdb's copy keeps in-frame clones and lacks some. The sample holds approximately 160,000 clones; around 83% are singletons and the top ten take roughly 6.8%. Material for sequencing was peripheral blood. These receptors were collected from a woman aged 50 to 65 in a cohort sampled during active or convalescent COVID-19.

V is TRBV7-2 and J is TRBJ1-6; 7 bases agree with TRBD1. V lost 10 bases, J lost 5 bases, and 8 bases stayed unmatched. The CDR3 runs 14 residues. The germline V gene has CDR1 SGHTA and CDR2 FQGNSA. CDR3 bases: TGTGCCACCCTGGAGGGGGCGCATAATTCACCCCTCCACTTT. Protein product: CATLEGAHNSPLHF.

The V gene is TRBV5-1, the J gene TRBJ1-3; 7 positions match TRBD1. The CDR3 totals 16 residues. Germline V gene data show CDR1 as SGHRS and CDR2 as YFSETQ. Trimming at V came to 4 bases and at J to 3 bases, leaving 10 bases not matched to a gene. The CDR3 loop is CASSEQPGGSGNTIYF. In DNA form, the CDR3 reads TGCGCCAGCAGCGAACAACCAGGGGGAAGTGGAAACACCATATATTTT. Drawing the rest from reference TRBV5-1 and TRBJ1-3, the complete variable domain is KAGVTQTPRYLIKTRGQQVTLSCSPISGHRSVSWYQQTPGQGLQFLFEYFSETQRNKGNFPGRFSGRQFSNSRSEMNVSTLELGDSALYLCASSEQPGGSGNTIYFGEGSWLTVV.

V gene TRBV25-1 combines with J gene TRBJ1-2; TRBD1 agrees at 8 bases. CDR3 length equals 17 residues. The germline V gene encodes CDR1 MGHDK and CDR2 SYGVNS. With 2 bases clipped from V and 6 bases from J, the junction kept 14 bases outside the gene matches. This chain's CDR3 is CASSESGIRTGRDGYTF. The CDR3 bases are TGTGCCAGCAGTGAAAGCGGGATTCGGACAGGGCGGGATGGCTACACCTTC.

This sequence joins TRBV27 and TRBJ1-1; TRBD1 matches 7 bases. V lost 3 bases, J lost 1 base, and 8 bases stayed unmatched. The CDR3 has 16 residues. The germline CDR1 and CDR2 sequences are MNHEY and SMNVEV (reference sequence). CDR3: CASSFRTGKTNTEAFF. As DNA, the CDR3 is TGTGCCAGCAGTTTCCGGACAGGCAAAACGAACACTGAAGCTTTCTTT.

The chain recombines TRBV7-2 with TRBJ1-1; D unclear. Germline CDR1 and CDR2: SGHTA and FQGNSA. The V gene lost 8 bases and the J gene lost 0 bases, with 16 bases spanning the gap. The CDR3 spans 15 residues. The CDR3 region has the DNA TGTGCCAGCGTACCCGGCAGGACTCTGAACACTGAAGCTTTCTTT. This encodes CASVPGRTLNTEAFF.

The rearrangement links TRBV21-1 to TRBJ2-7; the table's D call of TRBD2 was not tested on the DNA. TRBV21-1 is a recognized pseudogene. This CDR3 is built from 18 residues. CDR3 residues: CASPVGLAGGRSSYEQYF. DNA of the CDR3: TGTGCCAGCCCCGTGGGGCTAGCGGGGGGACGTAGCTCCTACGAGCAGTACTTC.

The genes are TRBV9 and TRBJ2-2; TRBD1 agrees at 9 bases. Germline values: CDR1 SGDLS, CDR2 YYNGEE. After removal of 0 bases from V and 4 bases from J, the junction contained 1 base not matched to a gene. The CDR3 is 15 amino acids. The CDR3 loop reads CASSVGQGGTGELFF. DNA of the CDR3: TGTGCCAGCAGCGTAGGACAGGGGGGCACCGGGGAGCTGTTTTTT.

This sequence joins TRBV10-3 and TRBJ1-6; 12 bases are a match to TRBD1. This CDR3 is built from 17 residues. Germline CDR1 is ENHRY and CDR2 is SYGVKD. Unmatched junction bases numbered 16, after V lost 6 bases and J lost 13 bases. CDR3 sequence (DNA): TGTGCCATCAGGGGAGGGACAGGGGGCGCCTTGGACTCTCCCCTCCACTTT. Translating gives CAIRGGTGGALDSPLHF.

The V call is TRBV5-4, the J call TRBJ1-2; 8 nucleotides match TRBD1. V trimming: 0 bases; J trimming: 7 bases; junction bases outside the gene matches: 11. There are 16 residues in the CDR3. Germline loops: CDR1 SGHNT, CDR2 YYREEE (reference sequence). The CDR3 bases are TGTGCCAGCAGCTTGGGACTTACGACAGGGGACGGTGGCTACACCTTC. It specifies CASSLGLTTGDGGYTF.

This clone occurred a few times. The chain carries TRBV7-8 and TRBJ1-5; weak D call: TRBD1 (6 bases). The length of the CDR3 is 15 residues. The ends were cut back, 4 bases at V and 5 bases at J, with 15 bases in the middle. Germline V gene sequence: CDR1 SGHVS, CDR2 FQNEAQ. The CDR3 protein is CASSWGHRRDQPQHF. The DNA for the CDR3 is TGTGCCAGCAGCTGGGGACACCGGCGTGATCAGCCCCAGCATTTT.

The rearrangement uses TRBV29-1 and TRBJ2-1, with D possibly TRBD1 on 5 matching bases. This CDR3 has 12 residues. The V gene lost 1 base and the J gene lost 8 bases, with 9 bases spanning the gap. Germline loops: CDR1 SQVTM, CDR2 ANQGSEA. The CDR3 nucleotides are TGCAGCGTTGAAGGCAGGGTGTATGAGCAGTTCTTC. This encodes CSVEGRVYEQFF.

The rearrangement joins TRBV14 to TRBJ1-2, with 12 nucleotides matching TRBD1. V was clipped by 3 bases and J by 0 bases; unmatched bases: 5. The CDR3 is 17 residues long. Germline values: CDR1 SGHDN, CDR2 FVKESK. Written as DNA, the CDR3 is TGTGCCAGCAGCCACCGGGACAGGGGGCCTACTAACTATGGCTACACCTTC. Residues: CASSHRDRGPTNYGYTF. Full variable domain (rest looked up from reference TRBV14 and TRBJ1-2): EAGVTQFPSHSVIEKGQTVTLRCDPISGHDNLYWYRRVMGKEIKFLLHFVKESKQDESGMPNNRFLAERTGGTYSTLKVQPAELEDSGVYFCASSHRDRGPTNYGYTFGSGTRLTVV.

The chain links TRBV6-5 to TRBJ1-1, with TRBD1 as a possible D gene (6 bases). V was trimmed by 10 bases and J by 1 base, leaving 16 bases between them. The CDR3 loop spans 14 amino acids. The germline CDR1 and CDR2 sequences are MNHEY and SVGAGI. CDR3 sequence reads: CAIKRQGKNTEAFF. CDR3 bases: TGTGCCATCAAACGTCAGGGGAAGAACACTGAAGCTTTCTTT.

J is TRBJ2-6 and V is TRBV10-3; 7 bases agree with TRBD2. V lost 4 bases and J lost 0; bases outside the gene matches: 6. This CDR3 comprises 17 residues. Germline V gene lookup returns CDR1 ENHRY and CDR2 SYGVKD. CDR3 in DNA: TGTGCCATCAGTGCGCCTAGCGGAGGCTCTGGGGCCAACGTCCTGACTTTC. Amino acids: CAISAPSGGSGANVLTF.